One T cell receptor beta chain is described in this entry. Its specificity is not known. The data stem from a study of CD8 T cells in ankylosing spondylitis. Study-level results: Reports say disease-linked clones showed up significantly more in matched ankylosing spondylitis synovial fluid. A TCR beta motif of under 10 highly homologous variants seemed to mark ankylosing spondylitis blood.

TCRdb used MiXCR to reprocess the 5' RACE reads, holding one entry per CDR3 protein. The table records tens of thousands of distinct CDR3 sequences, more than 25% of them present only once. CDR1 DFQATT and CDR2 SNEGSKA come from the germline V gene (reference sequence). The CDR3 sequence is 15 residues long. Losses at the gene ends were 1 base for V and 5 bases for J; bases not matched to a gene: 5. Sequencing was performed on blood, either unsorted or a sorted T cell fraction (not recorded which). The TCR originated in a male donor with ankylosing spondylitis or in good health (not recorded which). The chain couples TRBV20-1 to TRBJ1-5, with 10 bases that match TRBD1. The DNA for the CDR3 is TGCAGTGCTAGAGCAGGGACAGGGGTTGATCAGCCCCAGCATTTT. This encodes CSARAGTGVDQPQHF.